The 19 T cell receptor beta chains presented below share a single source sample, sequenced in a study of cytomegalovirus exposure and HLA in healthy donors. Amplification used 60 Vbeta primers and 13 Jbeta primers. Sequenced by immunoSEQ multiplex PCR; TCRdb stores in-frame clones only, minus some. The table includes about 190,000 clones, about 87% detected once. The sample comprised PBMCs. Receptors were obtained from a young man in good health and CMV-seronegative.

V gene TRBV6-1 combines with J gene TRBJ2-7; D gene unclear. Germline CDR1 reads MNHNS; CDR2 reads SASEGT. The CDR3 sequence is 13 residues long. V lost 6 bases and J lost 0, with 9 bases in between. The CDR3 loop reads CASRLPSSYEQYF. The CDR3 DNA reads as TGTGCCAGCAGGCTCCCTAGCTCCTACGAGCAGTACTTC.

The chain recombines TRBV11-2 with TRBJ2-1; 7 positions agree with TRBD2. CDR1 is SGHAT and CDR2 is FQNNGV in the germline V gene. The CDR3 runs 14 residues. Trimming took 1 base from V and 6 from J; bases not matched to a gene: 3. CDR3 in DNA: TGTGCCAGCAGCTTAGGGCCTAGCGGCAATGAGCAGTTCTTC. It specifies CASSLGPSGNEQFF.

The CDR3 reads CASSLYTGQDYEQYF. CDR3 DNA sequence: TGCGCCAGCAGCCTCTATACAGGACAGGACTACGAGCAGTACTTC. This sequence joins TRBV4-3 and TRBJ2-7; 7 nucleotides align to TRBD1. The CDR3 runs 15 residues. The germline V gene encodes CDR1 LGHNA and CDR2 YSLEER. V trimming: 4 bases; J trimming: 3 bases; junction bases outside the gene matches: 9.

CDR3: CASSFTARDPRLPPGNQETQYF. The CDR3 bases are TGTGCCAGCAGTTTCACCGCACGAGACCCTAGACTACCCCCGGGGAACCAAGAGACCCAGTACTTC. This rearrangement joins TRBV27 to TRBJ2-5, with D tentatively TRBD2 (5 bases). The germline CDR1 and CDR2 sequences are MNHEY and SMNVEV (reference sequence). Deletions cut 3 bases from V and 0 bases from J, with 32 bases between. This CDR3 contains 22 residues.

The chain carries TRBV14 and TRBJ1-6; D not resolved. The CDR3 consists of 15 residues. Between the trimmed V and J ends, which lost 1 base and 6 bases, there was a span of 10 bases. Per the germline V gene, CDR1 is SGHDN and CDR2 is FVKESK. CDR3 in amino acids: CASSQAQARNSPLHF. CDR3 coding DNA: TGTGCCAGCAGCCAAGCCCAGGCTCGTAATTCACCCCTCCACTTT. Based on the CDR3 plus reference TRBV14 and TRBJ1-6, the full variable domain is EAGVTQFPSHSVIEKGQTVTLRCDPISGHDNLYWYRRVMGKEIKFLLHFVKESKQDESGMPNNRFLAERTGGTYSTLKVQPAELEDSGVYFCASSQAQARNSPLHFGNGTRLTVT.

The chain joins TRBV29-1 to TRBJ2-3, with TRBD2 as a possible D gene (5 bases). The CDR3 contains 13 residues. Trimming left V 4 bases short and J 6 bases short, with 14 bases between. Germline assignment: CDR1 SQVTM and CDR2 ANQGSEA. CDR3 sequence (DNA): TGCAGCGTTGGACCCTTATGGGAGGATACGCAGTATTTT. It encodes CSVGPLWEDTQYF.

This clone was observed a single time. The chain is built from TRBV7-2 and TRBJ2-2; perhaps TRBD1 as D (6 bases). Trimming pared 4 bases from V and 4 bases from J, leaving 10 bases between. This CDR3 has 14 residues. CDR1 SGHTA and CDR2 FQGNSA come from the germline V gene. The chain's CDR3 is CASSYSQGTGELFF. CDR3 DNA: TGTGCCAGCAGCTACTCACAGGGCACCGGGGAGCTGTTTTTT.

As regards this clone: The germline gene is not matched at one end of the junction; a read error may be the cause. The chain carries TRBV9 and TRBJ1-3; D is ambiguous. Germline CDR1 reads SGDLS; CDR2 reads YYNGEE. The CDR3 spans 16 residues. This CDR3 is CAGSQPPRGSGNTIYF. CDR3 in DNA: TGTGCCGGCAGTCAACCCCCCCGGGGCTCTGGAAACACCATATATTTT. The full variable domain, completed using reference TRBV9 and TRBJ1-3, is DSGVTQTPKHLITATGQRVTLRCSPRSGDLSVYWYQQSLDQGLQFLIQYYNGEERAKGNILERFSAQQFPDLHSELNLSSLELGDSALYFCAGSQPPRGSGNTIYFGEGSWLTVV.

The sample holds a few counts of this clone. CDR3 bases: TGTGCCAGCTCACGGCAGGGCCGATATGGCTACACCTTC. Protein sequence: CASSRQGRYGYTF. The chain has TRBV18 and TRBJ1-2; D perhaps matches TRBD1 (5 bases). The germline CDR1 and CDR2 sequences are KGHSH and LQKENI. V shed 4 bases and J shed 5 bases, with 11 bases lying between them. The CDR3 spans 13 residues. The whole variable domain, remainder taken from reference TRBV18 and TRBJ1-2, is NAGVMQNPRHLVRRRGQEARLRCSPMKGHSHVYWYRQLPEEGLKFMVYLQKENIIDESGMPKERFSAEFPKEGPSILRIQQVVRGDSAAYFCASSRQGRYGYTFGSGTRLTVV.

The rearrangement uses TRBV10-2 and TRBJ2-7; D ambiguous. The length of the CDR3 is 12 residues. Looked up from germline, CDR1 is WSHSY and CDR2 is SAAADI. The V end lost 6 bases, the J end lost 0 bases, and 6 bases lay between the germline ends. The CDR3 spells CASSLSSYEQYF. The DNA of the CDR3 is TGCGCCAGCAGCCTTAGCTCCTACGAGCAGTACTTC.

A remark on this clone: The identical CDR3 is also encoded by other nucleotide sequences in the sample. This chain links TRBV5-1 with TRBJ1-1, with D unclear. V lost 0 bases to trimming and J lost 1 base, with 4 bases between them. The CDR3 consists of 13 residues. Germline CDR1 is SGHRS and CDR2 is YFSETQ. Here the CDR3 DNA reads TGCGCCAGCAGCTTGGCGGGGAACACTGAAGCTTTCTTT. As protein: CASSLAGNTEAFF.

This clone was detected only once. The chain recombines TRBV6-1 with TRBJ1-1; D is unclear. The germline V and J ends were trimmed by 8 bases and 5 bases, with 6 bases remaining between them. Germline CDR1 MNHNS, CDR2 SASEGT. There are 10 residues in the CDR3. CDR3: CASRDTEAFF. CDR3 sequence (DNA): TGTGCCAGCCGGGATACTGAAGCTTTCTTT.

V gene TRBV19 combines with J gene TRBJ2-1; the D gene is possibly TRBD1 (5 bases). From germline, CDR1 is LNHDA and CDR2 SQIVND (reference sequence). The germline V and J ends were trimmed by 6 bases and 0 bases, with 9 bases remaining between them. CDR3 length: 14 residues. CDR3 region: CASRPDNSYNEQFF. The CDR3 DNA is TGTGCCAGTAGACCGGACAACTCCTACAATGAGCAGTTCTTC.

V usage is TRBV5-1 and J usage is TRBJ1-2, with D possibly matching TRBD1 (6 bases). Germline CDR1 is SGHRS and CDR2 is YFSETQ. This CDR3 is 14 amino acids long. The germline V and J ends were trimmed by 3 bases and 4 bases, with 13 bases remaining between them. The CDR3 sequence: CASSYDRSIYGYTF. For the CDR3, the DNA is TGCGCCAGCAGCTATGACAGGAGTATCTATGGCTACACCTTC.

V usage is TRBV5-4 and J usage is TRBJ2-7; 8 positions match TRBD2. Germline CDR1 SGHNT, CDR2 YYREEE (reference sequence). J lost 3 bases, V lost 4 bases, and 9 bases had no gene match. The CDR3 loop spans 15 amino acids. DNA for the CDR3: TGTGCCAGCAGCCGGGAGGGGACTAAGGTCTACGAGCAGTACTTC. The encoded protein is CASSREGTKVYEQYF.

This rearrangement joins TRBV28 to TRBJ2-1; the D gene is possibly TRBD2 (6 bases). Germline values: CDR1 MDHEN, CDR2 SYDVKM. V was trimmed by 2 bases and J by 7 bases, leaving 9 bases between them. The length of the CDR3 is 13 residues. The CDR3 sequence: CASSLGGGNEQFF. CDR3 sequence (DNA): TGTGCCAGCAGTTTAGGAGGAGGGAATGAGCAGTTCTTC.

The chain carries TRBV27 and TRBJ2-2; 9 positions agree with TRBD1. CDR1 and CDR2 from the germline V gene are MNHEY and SMNVEV (reference sequence). The length of the CDR3 is 15 residues. The V gene end was trimmed by 5 bases and the J gene end by 5 bases; junction bases not matched to a gene: 6. In DNA form, the CDR3 reads TGTGCCAGCAGTAACAGGGGGCCCGGGACCGGGGAGCTGTTTTTT. Translating gives CASSNRGPGTGELFF.

This chain joins TRBV4-1 and TRBJ1-5; TRBD1 might be the D (5 bases). This CDR3 is built from 14 residues. Between the trimmed V and J ends, which lost 3 bases and 0 bases, there was a span of 6 bases. CDR1 and CDR2 (germline): MGHRA, YSYEKL. CDR3 sequence reads: CASSQTVSNQPQHF. In nucleotides, the CDR3 is TGCGCCAGCAGCCAGACAGTTAGCAATCAGCCCCAGCATTTT.

The chain recombines TRBV28 with TRBJ1-4; 8 positions match TRBD1. This CDR3 spans 15 amino acids. CDR1 is MDHEN and CDR2 is SYDVKM in the germline V gene. Losses at the gene ends were 4 bases for V and 4 bases for J; bases not matched to a gene: 5. The CDR3 nucleotides read TGTGCCAGCAGTTCGACAGGGGCCCTTAATGAAAAACTGTTTTTT. Amino acid sequence: CASSSTGALNEKLFF.